A selection of T cell receptor beta chains follows, all from one sample in a study of shared clonotypes between healthy human individuals. Libraries were prepared by immunoSEQ multiplex PCR; TCRdb keeps only in-frame clonotypes and omits some of them. The sample carries about 2.1 million clones, approximately 92% recorded once. Material for sequencing was naive CD8+ T cells from PBMCs. These receptors came from a man aged 18 to 30 in good health. Some clones in this sample may be carry-over from other donors' samples. The CDR3 runs from the conserved cysteine through the conserved F or W. The D gene is left open where the match is weak. Clone size is given for some rows only: seen once, a few or many times, or a class if the clone is expanded.

v_gene: TRBV5-1
j_gene: TRBJ2-3
abundance: -
len: 20
d_gene: TRBD2
CDR3aa: CASSWGSFRIAGDSTDTQYF
CDR3nt: TGCGCCAGCAGCTGGGGATCCTTTCGTATAGCGGGTGATAGCACAGATACGCAGTATTTT

v_gene: TRBV5-6
j_gene: TRBJ2-1
abundance: -
len: 15
d_gene: TRBD1
CDR3aa: CASSFGTGPYNEQFF
CDR3nt: TGTGCCAGCAGCTTCGGGACAGGACCCTACAATGAGCAGTTCTTC

v_gene: TRBV5-6
j_gene: TRBJ2-5
abundance: once
len: 15
d_gene: -
CDR3aa: CASSRTLGDRETQYF
CDR3nt: TGTGCCAGCAGTCGTACCCTAGGAGACCGAGAGACCCAGTACTTC

v_gene: TRBV7-2
j_gene: TRBJ2-1
abundance: -
len: 16
d_gene: TRBD2
CDR3aa: CASGNGTSARYNEQFF
CDR3nt: TGTGCCAGCGGCAATGGGACTAGCGCTCGATACAATGAGCAGTTCTTC

v_gene: TRBV7-9
j_gene: TRBJ1-1
abundance: -
len: 13
d_gene: -
CDR3aa: CASRQGMEAEAFF
CDR3nt: TGTGCCAGCAGACAGGGTATGGAGGCTGAAGCTTTCTTT

v_gene: TRBV28
j_gene: TRBJ1-2
abundance: -
len: 16
d_gene: TRBD1
CDR3aa: CASSPKTGGASGGYTF
CDR3nt: TGTGCCAGCAGTCCTAAAACAGGGGGCGCGTCGGGCGGCTACACCTTC

v_gene: TRBV9
j_gene: TRBJ2-1
abundance: -
len: 15
d_gene: -
CDR3aa: CASSVVGQGNGEQFF
CDR3nt: TGTGCCAGCAGCGTAGTGGGGCAGGGTAACGGTGAGCAGTTCTTC

v_gene: TRBV19
j_gene: TRBJ1-4
abundance: -
len: 15
d_gene: -
CDR3aa: CASSIRATTNEKLFF
CDR3nt: TGTGCCAGTAGTATTCGAGCGACTACTAATGAAAAACTGTTTTTT

v_gene: TRBV5-4
j_gene: TRBJ2-7
abundance: -
len: 14
d_gene: -
CDR3aa: CASSLSRPAYEQYF
CDR3nt: TGTGCCAGCAGCTTGTCCCGGCCAGCCTACGAGCAGTACTTC

v_gene: TRBV7-9
j_gene: TRBJ2-7
abundance: -
len: 12
d_gene: -
CDR3aa: CASSSGDYEQYF
CDR3nt: TGTGCCAGCAGCTCTGGGGACTACGAGCAGTACTTC

v_gene: TRBV11-2
j_gene: TRBJ2-1
abundance: -
len: 13
d_gene: -
CDR3aa: CASRGGSANEQFF
CDR3nt: TGTGCCAGCCGAGGGGGTAGCGCAAATGAGCAGTTCTTC